The entry below gives a single T cell receptor beta chain sequence along with its context. This clone was seen once. Its target antigen remains unknown. Per-nucleotide qualities are absent, and no much larger clonotype sits a single base away. The sample comes from a study of shared clonotypes between healthy human individuals (TCRdb year 2020). About the study as a whole: A couple of women and three men aged 18 to 49 years were included in the cohort. Blood TCR repertoires of five healthy adults were deeply sequenced to estimate repertoire size and the extent of clonotype sharing between individuals. Libraries were prepared and TCR repertoires were sequenced by different laboratories using diverse techniques, in order to increase sequencing depth and limit assay-specific biases. Leukapheresis yielded between about 0.85 and 10 billion PBMCs per donor. What the research found in general, with its limitations: Pairwise subsampling indicated that sequencing depth was expected to affect the degree of clonotype sharing among donors. The small number of donors limited the genetic and exposure-history diversity represented. Only blood was sampled, and tissue TCR repertoires likely differ from those in blood.

Donors were healthy HIV-negative adults with no recently reported acute infections or vaccinations. Every donor was a Caucasian adult residing in Nashville, Tennessee, USA. For unsorted samples, roughly 91 million PBMCs were counted, and genomic DNA was extracted using the QIAamp DNA Blood Mini kit. Blood was obtained by leukapheresis, after which PBMCs were separated by Ficoll-Histopaque density gradient centrifugation and cryopreserved in liquid nitrogen vapor phase. Reading from cysteine to phenylalanine, the CDR3 counts 14 amino acids. Only CDR3 DNA remains: 42 bases, in frame from the first base. Trimming at the junction amounts to 2 bases on V and 4 bases on J, and the germline ends lie 12 bases apart. The germline V gene yields KGHSH for CDR1 and LQKENI for CDR2. Using the deep immunoSEQ assay, multiplex PCR amplified TCR CDR3 regions from genomic DNA. Extracted genomic DNA from each cell subset was spread evenly across all wells of several immunoSEQ 96-well plates, with each plate serving as a replicate. For unsorted PBMC, roughly 300 ng of genomic DNA, equivalent to 25,000 to 35,000 T cell genomes, went into each replicate PCR. Ten immunoSEQ deep assay plates were used to sequence the unsorted PBMC genomic DNA. Purified libraries were measured with a Qubit 3.0 fluorometer, size-checked on a Bioanalyzer 2100, and measured again with the KAPA Library Quantification kit. Each immunoSEQ 96-well plate was sequenced on its own single-read 150-cycle Illumina NextSeq 550 flow cell. In the source study's methods: Because the immunoSEQ output held only junctional sequences and lacked quality scores, the filtering could not match the filtering applied to full-length reads. Sequences were annotated with PyIR, a Python wrapper for IgBLAST v1.9, and V/J genes and CDR3 were assigned using IMGT germline references. Reads with weak V/J assignments (E-value above 1e-6), missing CDR3, stop codons, out-of-frame junctions, or ambiguous translated residues were removed. A V3J clonotype was defined by an identical inferred V gene, J gene, and CDR3 amino acid sequence. The percentage overlap between two repertoires was calculated by dividing the number of shared unique clonotypes by the size of the smaller repertoire. Repertoire richness was assessed with RTK rarefaction, the Chao1 estimator, and Recon v2.1 estimates of unobserved clonotypes. Imported from immuneACCESS, the table was reduced by TCRdb to in-frame sequences with V and J called. These copies leave out some clones; in studies compared against another copy, an unresolved V gene accounts for under half, and the cause of the remainder is not known. V and J calls and clone size are as listed in that table; D and trimming were resolved from the DNA. This sample lists about 470,000 clones; more than 75% were detected once. Jointly, the top ten make up roughly an eighth of the sample.

The receptor comes from a woman between 35 and 50 years old in good health. Some clones in this sample may be carry-over from other donors' samples. Sequenced sample: PBMCs. This chain joins TRBV18 to TRBJ2-7; the D gene is possibly TRBD1, with 7 bases matching. DNA sequence: TGTGCCAGCTCACCAGGGGGGACAGATTACGAGCAGTACTTC. This is translated as CASSPGGTDYEQYF.